This T cell receptor beta chain was recovered during a study of response to subunit inactivated influenza vaccine (dated by TCRdb to between 2017 and 2018). Broadly, across the study: To follow how T cells responded to a trivalent subunit inactivated influenza vaccine, the researchers relied on deep quantitative profiling of the T cell receptor repertoire. General findings and caveats noted by the study authors: According to the authors, only a limited number of new T cells may be recruited by each seasonal influenza vaccination.

This clonotype has more than one count but fewer than ten. Its specific antigen is unknown. The record has no base qualities; no much larger clone is one base away. The sample's time point, from its label and the paper: around 45 days after influenza vaccine administration. CDR1 and CDR2, looked up from the germline V gene, are MRHNA and SNTAGT. V is cut back by 6 bases and J by 4 bases, with 6 bases in the junction unmatched. The CDR3 covers 14 residues, taking in both the cysteine and the phenylalanine. Solely the CDR3 DNA is kept, with 42 bases framed from the first base. Library preparation used RT-PCR. TCRdb records Illumina HiSeq 2500 as the sequencer. TCRdb reran the public reads through fastp at Q25 and MiXCR, keeping productive beta chains. Identical CDR3 proteins give one entry, which carries the most common genes and DNA. Recorded for this sample are fewer than 700,000 distinct CDR3 sequences; around 13% of them occurred a single time. Together, the top ten hold around 13% of the sample.

Source: PBMCs from blood, taken more than 35 days after vaccination. The source is a man aged 50 to 59 who received an inactivated influenza vaccine. Donor details come from another sample of the same person, matched by shared clones. Recombination linked TRBV6-4 to TRBJ2-1; TRBD2 aligns with 7 central bases. At the DNA level, the sequence is TGTGCCAGCAGCAGACGGGGGGATTACAATGAGCAGTTCTTC. This is translated as CASSRRGDYNEQFF.